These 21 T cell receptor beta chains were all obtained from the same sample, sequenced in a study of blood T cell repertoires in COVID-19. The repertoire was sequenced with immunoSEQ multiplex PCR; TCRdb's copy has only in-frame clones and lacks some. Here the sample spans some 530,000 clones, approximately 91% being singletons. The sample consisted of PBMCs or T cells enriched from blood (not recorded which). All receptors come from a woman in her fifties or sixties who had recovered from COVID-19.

CDR3: CASSLREFPNEQFF. The CDR3 DNA reads as TGCGCCAGCAGCCTAAGGGAGTTCCCCAATGAGCAGTTCTTC. The chain couples TRBV5-1 to TRBJ2-1, with D perhaps matching TRBD2 (5 bases). Germline V gene sequence: CDR1 SGHRS, CDR2 YFSETQ. CDR3 size: 14 residues. The V and J ends lost 4 bases and 6 bases respectively, with 14 bases between them.

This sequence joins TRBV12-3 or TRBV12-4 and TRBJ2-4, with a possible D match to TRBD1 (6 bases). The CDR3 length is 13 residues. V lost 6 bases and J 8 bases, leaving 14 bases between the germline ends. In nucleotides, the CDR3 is TGTGCCAGCAGCCTCAGGGGTAGGGACATTCAGTACTTC. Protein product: CASSLRGRDIQYF.

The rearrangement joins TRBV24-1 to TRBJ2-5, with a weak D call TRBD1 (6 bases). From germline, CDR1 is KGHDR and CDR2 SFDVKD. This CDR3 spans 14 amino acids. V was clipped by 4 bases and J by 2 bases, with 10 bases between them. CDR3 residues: CATSDPDRQETQYF. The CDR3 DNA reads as TGTGCCACCAGTGACCCCGACAGGCAAGAGACCCAGTACTTC.

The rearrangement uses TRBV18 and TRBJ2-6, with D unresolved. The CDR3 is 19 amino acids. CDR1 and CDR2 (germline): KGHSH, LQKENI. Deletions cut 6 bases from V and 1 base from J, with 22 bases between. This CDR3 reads CASSLTTRPQRSGANVLTF. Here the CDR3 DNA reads TGTGCCAGCTCCCTTACGACTCGTCCTCAGAGGTCTGGGGCCAACGTCCTGACTTTC.

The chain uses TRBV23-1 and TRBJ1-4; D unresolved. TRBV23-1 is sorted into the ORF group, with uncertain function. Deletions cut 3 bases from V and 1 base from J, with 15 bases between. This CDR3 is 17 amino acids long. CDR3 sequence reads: CASSHGMLRKTNEKLFF. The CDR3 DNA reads TGCGCCAGCAGTCATGGCATGTTACGAAAAACTAATGAAAAACTGTTTTTT.

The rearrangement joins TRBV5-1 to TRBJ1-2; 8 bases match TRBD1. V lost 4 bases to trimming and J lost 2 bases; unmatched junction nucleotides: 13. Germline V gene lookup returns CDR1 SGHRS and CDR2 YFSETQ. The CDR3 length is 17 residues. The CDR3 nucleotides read TGCGCCAGCAGCCCCCATCGGTGGCACAGGGGGAACTATGGCTACACCTTC. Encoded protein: CASSPHRWHRGNYGYTF.

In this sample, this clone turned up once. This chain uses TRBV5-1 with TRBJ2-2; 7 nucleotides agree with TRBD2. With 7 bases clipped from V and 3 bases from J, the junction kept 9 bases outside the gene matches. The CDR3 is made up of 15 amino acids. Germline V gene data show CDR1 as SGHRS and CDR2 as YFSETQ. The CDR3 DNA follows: TGCGCCAGCGGGCCTGGCGGGGGACACACCGGGGAGCTGTTTTTT. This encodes CASGPGGGHTGELFF.

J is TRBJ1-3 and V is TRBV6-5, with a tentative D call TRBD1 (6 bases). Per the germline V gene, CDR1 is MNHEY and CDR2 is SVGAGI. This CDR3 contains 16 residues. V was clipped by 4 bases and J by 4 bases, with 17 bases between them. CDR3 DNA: TGTGCCAGCAGTTCCCACGAGGCAGGGACAGGAAACACCATATATTTT. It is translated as CASSSHEAGTGNTIYF.

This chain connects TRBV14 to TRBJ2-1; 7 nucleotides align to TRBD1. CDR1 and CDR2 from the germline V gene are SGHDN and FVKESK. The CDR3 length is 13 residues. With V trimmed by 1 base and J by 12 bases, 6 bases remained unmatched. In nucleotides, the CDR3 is TGTGCCAGCAGCCAAGTCACAGGGGCCCTGCAGTTCTTC. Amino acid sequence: CASSQVTGALQFF.

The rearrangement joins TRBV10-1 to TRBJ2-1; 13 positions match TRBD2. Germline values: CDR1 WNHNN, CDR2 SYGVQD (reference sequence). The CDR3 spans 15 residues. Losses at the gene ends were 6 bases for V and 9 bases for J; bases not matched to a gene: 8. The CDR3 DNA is TGCGCCAGCAGCGAGACTAGCGGGGGGATTGGTGAGCAGTTCTTC. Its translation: CASSETSGGIGEQFF.

The CDR3 DNA follows: TGTGCCAGCAGTGTTCAGGGATCTGGAAACACCATATATTTT. The encoded protein is CASSVQGSGNTIYF. V and J are TRBV2 and TRBJ1-3; tentatively, D is TRBD1 (5 bases). V lost 4 bases, J lost 1 base, and 8 bases lay in between. Germline V gene sequence: CDR1 SNHLY, CDR2 FYNNEI. The CDR3 spans 14 residues.

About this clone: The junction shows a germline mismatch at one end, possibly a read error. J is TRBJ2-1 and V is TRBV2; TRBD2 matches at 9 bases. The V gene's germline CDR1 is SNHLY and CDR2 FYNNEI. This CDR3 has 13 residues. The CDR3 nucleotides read TGTGCCAGCAGTGAAGTTGGGACTAGCACCGGGATCTTC. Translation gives CASSEVGTSTGIF.

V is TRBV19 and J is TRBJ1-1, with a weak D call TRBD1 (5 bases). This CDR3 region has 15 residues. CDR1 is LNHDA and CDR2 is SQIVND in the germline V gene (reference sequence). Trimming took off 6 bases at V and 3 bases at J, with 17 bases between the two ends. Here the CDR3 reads CASSPGGGFYTEAFF. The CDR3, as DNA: TGTGCCAGTAGCCCCGGGGGGGGGTTCTACACTGAAGCTTTCTTT. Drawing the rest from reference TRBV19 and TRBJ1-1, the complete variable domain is DGGITQSPKYLFRKEGQNVTLSCEQNLNHDAMYWYRQDPGQGLRLIYYSQIVNDFQKGDIAEGYSVSREKKESFPLTVTSAQKNPTAFYLCASSPGGGFYTEAFFGQGTRLTVV.

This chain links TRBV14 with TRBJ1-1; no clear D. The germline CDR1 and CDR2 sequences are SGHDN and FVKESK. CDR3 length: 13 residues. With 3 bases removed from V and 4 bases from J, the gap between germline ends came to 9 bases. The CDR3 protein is CASSQWSLTEAFF. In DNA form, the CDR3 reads TGTGCCAGCAGCCAGTGGAGCCTCACTGAAGCTTTCTTT.

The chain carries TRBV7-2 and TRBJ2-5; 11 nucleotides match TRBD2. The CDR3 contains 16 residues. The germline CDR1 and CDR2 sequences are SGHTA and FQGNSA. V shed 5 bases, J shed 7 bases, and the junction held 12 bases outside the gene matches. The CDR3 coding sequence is TGTGCCAGCAGCCCAGTGGCTAGCGGGGGGTGGGGGACCCAGTACTTC. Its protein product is CASSPVASGGWGTQYF.

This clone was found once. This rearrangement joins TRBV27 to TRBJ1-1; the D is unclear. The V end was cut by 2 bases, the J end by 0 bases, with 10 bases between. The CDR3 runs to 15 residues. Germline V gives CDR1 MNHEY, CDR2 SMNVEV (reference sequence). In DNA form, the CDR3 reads TGTGCCAGCAGTTTAAGAGGGCACCTGAACACTGAAGCTTTCTTT. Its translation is CASSLRGHLNTEAFF.

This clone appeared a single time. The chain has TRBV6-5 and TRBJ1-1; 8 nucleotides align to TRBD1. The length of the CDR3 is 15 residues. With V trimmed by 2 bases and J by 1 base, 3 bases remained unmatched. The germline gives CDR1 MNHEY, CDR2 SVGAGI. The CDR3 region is CASSYGDRPNTEAFF. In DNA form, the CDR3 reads TGTGCCAGCAGTTACGGGGACAGGCCGAACACTGAAGCTTTCTTT.

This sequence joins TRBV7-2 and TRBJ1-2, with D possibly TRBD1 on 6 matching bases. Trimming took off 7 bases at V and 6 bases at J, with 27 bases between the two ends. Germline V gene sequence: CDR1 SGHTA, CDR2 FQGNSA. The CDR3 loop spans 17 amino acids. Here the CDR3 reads CASTYDLSTGRRDGYTF. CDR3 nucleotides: TGTGCCAGCACCTATGACCTCTCGACAGGTCGGCGGGATGGCTACACCTTC.

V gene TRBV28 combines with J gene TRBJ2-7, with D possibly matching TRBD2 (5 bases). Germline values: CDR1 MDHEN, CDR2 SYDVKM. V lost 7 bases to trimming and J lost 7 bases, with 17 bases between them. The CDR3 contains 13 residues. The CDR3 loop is CASTSRGSREQYV. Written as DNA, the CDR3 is TGTGCCAGCACCAGCCGGGGATCGAGGGAGCAGTACGTC.

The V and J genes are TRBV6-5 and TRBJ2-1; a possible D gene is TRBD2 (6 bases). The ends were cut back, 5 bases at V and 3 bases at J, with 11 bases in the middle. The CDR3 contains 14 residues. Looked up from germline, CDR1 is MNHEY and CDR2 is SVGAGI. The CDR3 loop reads CASSTSPFYNEQFF. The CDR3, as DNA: TGTGCCAGCAGTACTAGCCCCTTCTACAATGAGCAGTTCTTC.

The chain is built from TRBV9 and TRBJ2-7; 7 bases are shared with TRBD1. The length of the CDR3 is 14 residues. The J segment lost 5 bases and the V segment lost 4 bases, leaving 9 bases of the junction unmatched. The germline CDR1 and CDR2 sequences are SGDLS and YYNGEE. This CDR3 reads CASSPMTGINEQYF. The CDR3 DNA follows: TGTGCCAGCAGCCCCATGACAGGGATCAACGAGCAGTACTTC.